The 13 T cell receptor beta chains in this list originate from one sample, sequenced in a study of T cells in localized non-small cell lung cancer. Some clones are missing from TCRdb's copy, which holds only in-frame ones; the method was immunoSEQ multiplex PCR. The sample contains 25,000 to 30,000 clones, 80% to 90% of which appear only once. This sample comprised peripheral blood, obtained before any cancer treatment. The receptors were gathered from a woman aged 18-49 years with stage I lung adenocarcinoma.

In the case of this clone: One end of the junction varies from germline; a read error may be responsible. The CDR3 reads CASSLAGLPYNEQFF. CDR3 in DNA: TGCGCCAGCAGTTTGGCGGGACTCCCCTACAATGAGCAGTTCTTC. The V call is TRBV5-1, the J call TRBJ2-1; tentatively, D is TRBD2 (6 bases). This CDR3 comprises 15 residues. Germline CDR1 and CDR2: SGHRS and YFSETQ.

The chain couples TRBV2 to TRBJ1-2, with a weak D call TRBD1 (5 bases). The CDR3 is made up of 12 amino acids. CDR1 and CDR2 (germline): SNHLY, FYNNEI. The ends were cut back, 6 bases at V and 3 bases at J, with 8 bases in the middle. The CDR3 sequence: CASRGLYYGYTF. DNA for the CDR3: TGTGCCAGCAGGGGGCTCTACTATGGCTACACCTTC.

In its sample, this clone was seen a few times. The chain recombines TRBV29-1 with TRBJ1-1; perhaps TRBD1 as D (5 bases). The V end lost 4 bases, the J end lost 5 bases, and 11 bases lay between the germline ends. This CDR3 has 12 amino acids. Germline CDR1 and CDR2: SQVTM and ANQGSEA. The CDR3 is CSVVEGRTEAFF. CDR3 nucleotide sequence: TGCAGCGTTGTCGAGGGACGGACTGAAGCTTTCTTT.

CDR3 amino acids: CASSPGPSTSEQFF. The CDR3 region has the DNA TGTGCCAGCAGCCCGGGTCCCTCAACAAGTGAGCAGTTCTTC. V gene TRBV7-9 combines with J gene TRBJ2-1, with D uncertain. V lost 5 bases to trimming and J lost 9 bases, with 17 bases between them. This CDR3 spans 14 amino acids. The germline CDR1 and CDR2 sequences are SEHNR and FQNEAQ (reference sequence).

V and J are TRBV7-8 and TRBJ2-3, with D perhaps being TRBD1 or TRBD2 (5 bases each). Germline CDR1 and CDR2: SGHVS and FQNEAQ. The CDR3 length is 14 residues. V lost 0 bases, J lost 2 bases, and 6 bases lay in between. The CDR3 loop reads CASSLAGTTDTQYF. In nucleotides, the CDR3 is TGTGCCAGCAGCTTAGCCGGGACCACAGATACGCAGTATTTT.

This chain uses TRBV5-1 with TRBJ2-3, with 12 bases that match TRBD2. Germline lookup yields CDR1 SGHRS and CDR2 YFSETQ. V shed 3 bases and J 4 bases; nucleotides not matched to a gene: 9. CDR3 size: 17 residues. CDR3 in amino acids: CASSWGTSGHIPDTQYF. Here the CDR3 DNA reads TGCGCCAGCAGCTGGGGGACTAGCGGGCATATCCCAGATACGCAGTATTTT.

J is TRBJ2-5 and V is TRBV30; D is perhaps TRBD2 (6 bases). Germline V CDR1 and CDR2: GTSNPN, SVGIG (reference sequence). The V gene lost 2 bases and the J gene lost 8 bases, with 12 bases spanning the gap. The CDR3 has 12 residues. CDR3 region: CAWSLVGGTQYF. CDR3 DNA sequence: TGTGCCTGGAGTTTGGTGGGAGGCACCCAGTACTTC. The variable domain in full, with the rest retrieved from reference TRBV30 and TRBJ2-5, is SQTIHQWPATLVQPVGSPLSLECTVEGTSNPNLYWYRQAAGRGLQLLFYSVGIGQISSEVPQNLSASRPQDRQFILSSKKLLLSDSGFYLCAWSLVGGTQYFGPGTRLLVL.

The chain's CDR3 is CASSVRLAGGETQYF. In DNA, the CDR3 is TGTGCCAGCAGCGTCCGACTAGCGGGAGGAGAGACCCAGTACTTC. The chain joins TRBV9 to TRBJ2-5; 13 bases match TRBD2. With 2 bases clipped from V and 4 bases from J, the junction kept 2 bases outside the gene matches. The CDR3 is made up of 15 amino acids. Germline loops: CDR1 SGDLS, CDR2 YYNGEE.

The J gene is TRBJ2-7, the V gene TRBV29-1; D might be TRBD1 or TRBD2, each matching 5 bases. The length of the CDR3 is 15 residues. Germline-derived CDR1 and CDR2 are SQVTM and ANQGSEA. V was pared by 5 bases and J by 1 base, with 18 bases between. The DNA for the CDR3 is TGCAGCGTTACTCCCGGGACGGGCTATTCCTACGAGCAGTACTTC. Translating gives CSVTPGTGYSYEQYF.

This clone came up a few times. The chain combines TRBV27 with TRBJ2-7; 7 nucleotides line up with TRBD1. CDR3 size: 14 residues. Germline CDR1 MNHEY, CDR2 SMNVEV (reference sequence). Germline trimming cut 5 bases from V and 3 bases from J; bases unmatched to any gene: 7. The CDR3, as DNA: TGTGCCAGCAGTCCCCGGACAGGCCACTACGAGCAGTACTTC. Its translation: CASSPRTGHYEQYF.

This clone is deemed medium-sized (0.01 to 0.1%). V usage is TRBV2 and J usage is TRBJ1-2; 7 nucleotides align to TRBD1. Germline V gene lookup returns CDR1 SNHLY and CDR2 FYNNEI. There are 13 residues in the CDR3. Trimming cost V 6 bases and J 5 bases; bases outside gene matches: 6. The CDR3 loop is CASRPTGFYGYTF. The CDR3 region has the DNA TGTGCCAGCAGACCGACAGGGTTTTATGGCTACACCTTC.

The chain employs TRBV19 and TRBJ2-1; TRBD2 agrees at 10 bases. Per germline, CDR1 LNHDA and CDR2 SQIVND (reference sequence). J was trimmed by 8 bases and V by 7 bases; bases with no gene match: 11. The CDR3 is made up of 15 amino acids. The CDR3 DNA reads TGTGCCAGTACTATTATAGCGGGAGGAGGGGATGAGCAGTTCTTC. Residues: CASTIIAGGGDEQFF. The whole variable domain, remainder taken from reference TRBV19 and TRBJ2-1, is DGGITQSPKYLFRKEGQNVTLSCEQNLNHDAMYWYRQDPGQGLRLIYYSQIVNDFQKGDIAEGYSVSREKKESFPLTVTSAQKNPTAFYLCASTIIAGGGDEQFFGPGTRLTVL.

The chain joins TRBV7-9 to TRBJ2-6; weak D call: TRBD1 (7 bases). This CDR3 is built from 19 residues. V was shortened by 0 bases and J by 0 bases, with 15 bases between the two germline ends. Germline V CDR1 and CDR2: SEHNR, FQNEAQ (reference sequence). The CDR3 sequence: CASSLAIGGGASGANVLTF. For the CDR3, the DNA is TGTGCCAGCAGCTTAGCGATTGGAGGGGGCGCCTCTGGGGCCAACGTCCTGACTTTC.